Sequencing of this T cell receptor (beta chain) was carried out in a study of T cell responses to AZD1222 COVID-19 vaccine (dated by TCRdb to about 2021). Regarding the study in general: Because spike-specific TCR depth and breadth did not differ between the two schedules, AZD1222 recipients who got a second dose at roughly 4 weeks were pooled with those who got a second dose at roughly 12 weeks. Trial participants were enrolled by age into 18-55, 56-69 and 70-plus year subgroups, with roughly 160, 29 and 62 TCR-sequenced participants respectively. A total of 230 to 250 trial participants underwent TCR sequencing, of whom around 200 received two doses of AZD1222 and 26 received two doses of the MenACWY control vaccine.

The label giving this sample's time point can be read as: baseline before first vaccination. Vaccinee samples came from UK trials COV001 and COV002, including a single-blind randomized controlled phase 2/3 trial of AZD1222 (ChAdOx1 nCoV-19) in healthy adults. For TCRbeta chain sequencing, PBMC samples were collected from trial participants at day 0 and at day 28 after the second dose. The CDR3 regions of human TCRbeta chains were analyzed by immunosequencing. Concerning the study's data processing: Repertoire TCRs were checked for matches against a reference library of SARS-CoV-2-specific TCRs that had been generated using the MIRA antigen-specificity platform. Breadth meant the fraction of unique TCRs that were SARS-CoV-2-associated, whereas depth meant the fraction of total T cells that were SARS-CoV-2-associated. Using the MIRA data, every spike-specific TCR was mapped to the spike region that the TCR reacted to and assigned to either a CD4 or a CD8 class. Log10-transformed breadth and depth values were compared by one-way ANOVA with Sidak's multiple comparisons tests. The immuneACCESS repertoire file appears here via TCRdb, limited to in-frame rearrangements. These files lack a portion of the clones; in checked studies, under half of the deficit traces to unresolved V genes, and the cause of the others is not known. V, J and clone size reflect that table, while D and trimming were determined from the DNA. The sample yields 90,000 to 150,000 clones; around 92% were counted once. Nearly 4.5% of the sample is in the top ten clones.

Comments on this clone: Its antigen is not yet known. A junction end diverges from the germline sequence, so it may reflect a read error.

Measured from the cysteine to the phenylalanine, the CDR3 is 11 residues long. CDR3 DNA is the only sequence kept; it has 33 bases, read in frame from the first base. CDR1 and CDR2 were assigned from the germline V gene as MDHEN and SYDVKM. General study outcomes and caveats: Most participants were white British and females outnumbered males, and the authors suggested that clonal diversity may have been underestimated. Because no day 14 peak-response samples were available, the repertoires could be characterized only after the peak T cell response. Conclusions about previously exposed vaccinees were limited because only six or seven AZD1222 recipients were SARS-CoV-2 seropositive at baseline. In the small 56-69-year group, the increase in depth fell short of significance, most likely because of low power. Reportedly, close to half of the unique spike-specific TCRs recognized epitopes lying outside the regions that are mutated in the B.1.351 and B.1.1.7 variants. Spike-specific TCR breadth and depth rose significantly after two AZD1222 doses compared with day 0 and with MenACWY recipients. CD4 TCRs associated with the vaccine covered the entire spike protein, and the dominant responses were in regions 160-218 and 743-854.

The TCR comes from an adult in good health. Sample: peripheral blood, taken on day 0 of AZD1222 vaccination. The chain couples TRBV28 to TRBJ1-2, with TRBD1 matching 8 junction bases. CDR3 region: CARRGPYGYTF. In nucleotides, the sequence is TGTGCCCGCAGGGGGCCCTATGGCTACACCTTC.